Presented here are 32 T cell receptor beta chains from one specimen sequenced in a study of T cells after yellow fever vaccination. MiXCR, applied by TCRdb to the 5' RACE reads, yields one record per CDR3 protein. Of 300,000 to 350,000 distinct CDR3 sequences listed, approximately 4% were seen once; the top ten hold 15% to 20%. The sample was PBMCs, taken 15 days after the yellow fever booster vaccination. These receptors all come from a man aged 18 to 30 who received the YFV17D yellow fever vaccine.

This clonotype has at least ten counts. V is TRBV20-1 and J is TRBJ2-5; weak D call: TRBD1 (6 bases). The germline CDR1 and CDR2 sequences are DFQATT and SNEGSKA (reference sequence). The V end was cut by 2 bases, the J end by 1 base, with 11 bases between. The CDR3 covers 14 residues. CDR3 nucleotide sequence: TGCAGTGCTAGAACAGGGAATCCCCAAGAGACCCAGTACTTC. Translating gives CSARTGNPQETQYF.

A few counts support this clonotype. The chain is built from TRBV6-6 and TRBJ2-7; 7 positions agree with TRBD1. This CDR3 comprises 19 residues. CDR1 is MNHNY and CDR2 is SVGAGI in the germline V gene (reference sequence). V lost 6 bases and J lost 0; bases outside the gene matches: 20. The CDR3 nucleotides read TGTGCCAGCAGCCTTAGCTACTCCGCTACAGGGGACAGCTCCTACGAGCAGTACGTC. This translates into CASSLSYSATGDSSYEQYV.

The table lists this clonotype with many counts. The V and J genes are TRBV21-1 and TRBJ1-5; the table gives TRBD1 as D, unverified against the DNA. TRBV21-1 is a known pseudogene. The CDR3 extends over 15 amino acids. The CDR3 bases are TGTGCCAGCAGCAAAGTCAGGGACAAAAATCAGCCCCAGCATTTT. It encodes CASSKVRDKNQPQHF.

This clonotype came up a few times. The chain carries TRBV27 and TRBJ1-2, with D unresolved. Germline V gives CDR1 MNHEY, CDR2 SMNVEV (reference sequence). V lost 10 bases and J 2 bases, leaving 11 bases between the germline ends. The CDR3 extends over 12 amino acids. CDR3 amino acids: CAIRTVNYGYTF. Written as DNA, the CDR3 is TGTGCCATCAGGACGGTGAACTATGGCTACACCTTC.

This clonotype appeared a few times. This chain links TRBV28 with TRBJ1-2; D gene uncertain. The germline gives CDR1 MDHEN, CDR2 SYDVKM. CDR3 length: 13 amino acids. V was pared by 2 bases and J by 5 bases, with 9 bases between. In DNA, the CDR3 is TGTGCCAGCAGTTTACAAACTCGTTATGGCTACACCTTC. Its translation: CASSLQTRYGYTF.

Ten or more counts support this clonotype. The CDR3 bases are TGTGCCAGCGGACTAGTTAGCACAGATACGCAGTATTTT. This sequence encodes CASGLVSTDTQYF. The V and J genes are TRBV6-1 and TRBJ2-3; the match to TRBD2 covers 7 bases. Per the germline V gene, CDR1 is MNHNS and CDR2 is SASEGT. This CDR3 is 13 amino acids long. Trimming cost V 8 bases and J 0 bases; bases outside gene matches: 2.

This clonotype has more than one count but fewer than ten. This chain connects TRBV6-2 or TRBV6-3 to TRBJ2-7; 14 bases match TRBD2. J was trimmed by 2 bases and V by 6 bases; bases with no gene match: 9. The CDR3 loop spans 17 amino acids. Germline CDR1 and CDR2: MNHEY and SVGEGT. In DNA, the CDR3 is TGTGCCAGCAGCAGGACTAGCGGGGGGCCTCCGACCTACGAGCAGTACTTC. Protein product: CASSRTSGGPPTYEQYF.

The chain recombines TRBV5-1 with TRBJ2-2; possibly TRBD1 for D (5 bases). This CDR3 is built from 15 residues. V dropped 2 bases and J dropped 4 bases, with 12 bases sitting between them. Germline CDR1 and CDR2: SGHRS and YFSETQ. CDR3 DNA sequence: TGCGCCAGCAGCTTAGTACAGGTCGGCACCGGGGAGCTGTTTTTT. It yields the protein CASSLVQVGTGELFF.

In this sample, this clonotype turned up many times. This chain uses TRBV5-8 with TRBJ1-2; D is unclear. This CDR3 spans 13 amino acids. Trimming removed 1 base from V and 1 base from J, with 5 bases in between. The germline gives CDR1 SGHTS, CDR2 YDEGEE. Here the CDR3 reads CASSLLVNYGYTF. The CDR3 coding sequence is TGTGCCAGCAGCTTGTTAGTTAACTATGGCTACACCTTC.

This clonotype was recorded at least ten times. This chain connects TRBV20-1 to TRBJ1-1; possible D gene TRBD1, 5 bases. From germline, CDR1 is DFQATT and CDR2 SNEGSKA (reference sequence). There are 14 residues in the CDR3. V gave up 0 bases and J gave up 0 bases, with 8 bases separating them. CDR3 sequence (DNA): TGCAGTGCTAGAGACAGGGTGGTGAACACTGAAGCTTTCTTT. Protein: CSARDRVVNTEAFF.

CDR3 nucleotides: TGTGCCATCAGTTTACTAGCGGGGGGCACCAACACAGATACGCAGTATTTT. It yields the protein CAISLLAGGTNTDTQYF. V is TRBV10-3 and J is TRBJ2-3; TRBD2 matches 12 bases. Germline loops: CDR1 ENHRY, CDR2 SYGVKD. CDR3 length: 17 amino acids. V gave up 5 bases and J gave up 2 bases; unmatched junction bases: 8.

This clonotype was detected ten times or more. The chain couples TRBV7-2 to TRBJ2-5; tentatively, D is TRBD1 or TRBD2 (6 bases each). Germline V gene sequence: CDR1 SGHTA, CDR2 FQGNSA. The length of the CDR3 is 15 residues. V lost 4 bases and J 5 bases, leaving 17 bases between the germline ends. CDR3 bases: TGTGCCAGCAGCTGGAGACAGGAGGGGAGGGAGACCCAGTACTTC. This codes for CASSWRQEGRETQYF. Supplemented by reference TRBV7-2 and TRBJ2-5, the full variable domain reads GAGVSQSPSNKVTEKGKDVELRCDPISGHTALYWYRQSLGQGLEFLIYFQGNSAPDKSGLPSDRFSAERTGGSVSTLTIQRTQQEDSAVYLCASSWRQEGRETQYFGPGTRLLVL.

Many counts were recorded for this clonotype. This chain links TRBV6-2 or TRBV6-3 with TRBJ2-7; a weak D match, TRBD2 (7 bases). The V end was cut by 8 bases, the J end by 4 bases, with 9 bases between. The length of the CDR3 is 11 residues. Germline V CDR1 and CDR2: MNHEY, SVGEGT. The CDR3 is CASEGGYEQYF. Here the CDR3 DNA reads TGTGCCAGCGAGGGGGGGTACGAGCAGTACTTC.

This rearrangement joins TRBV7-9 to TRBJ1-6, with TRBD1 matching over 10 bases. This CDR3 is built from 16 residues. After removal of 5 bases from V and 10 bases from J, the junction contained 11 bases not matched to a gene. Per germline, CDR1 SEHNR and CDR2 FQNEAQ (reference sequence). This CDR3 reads CASSPSGTGDSSPLHF. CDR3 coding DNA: TGTGCCAGCAGCCCCTCCGGGACAGGGGATTCATCACCCCTCCACTTT.

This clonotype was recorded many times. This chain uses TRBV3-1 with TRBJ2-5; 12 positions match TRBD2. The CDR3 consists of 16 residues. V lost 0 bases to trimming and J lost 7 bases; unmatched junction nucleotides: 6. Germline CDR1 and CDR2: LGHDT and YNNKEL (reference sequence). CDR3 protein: CASSQDLTSGGRTQYF. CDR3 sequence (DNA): TGTGCCAGCAGCCAAGATCTTACTAGCGGGGGGCGGACCCAGTACTTC.

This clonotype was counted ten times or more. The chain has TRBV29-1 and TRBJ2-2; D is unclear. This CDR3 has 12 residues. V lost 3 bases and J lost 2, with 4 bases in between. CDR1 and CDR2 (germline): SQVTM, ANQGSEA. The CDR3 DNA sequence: TGCAGCGTTGAGCTAAACACCGGGGAGCTGTTTTTT. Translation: CSVELNTGELFF.

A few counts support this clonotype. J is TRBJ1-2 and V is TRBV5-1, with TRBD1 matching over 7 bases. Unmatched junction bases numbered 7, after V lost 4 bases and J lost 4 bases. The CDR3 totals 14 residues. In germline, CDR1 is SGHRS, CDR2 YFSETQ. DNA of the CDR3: TGCGCCAGCAGCCCGCAGGGGGGTAGCTATGGCTACACCTTC. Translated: CASSPQGGSYGYTF.

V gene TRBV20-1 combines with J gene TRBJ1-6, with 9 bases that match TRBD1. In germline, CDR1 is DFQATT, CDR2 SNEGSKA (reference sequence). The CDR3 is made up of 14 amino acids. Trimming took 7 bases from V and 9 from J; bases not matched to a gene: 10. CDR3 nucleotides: TGCAGTGTAGGGCGAACAGGGGGCTCTTCACCCCTCCACTTT. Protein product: CSVGRTGGSSPLHF.

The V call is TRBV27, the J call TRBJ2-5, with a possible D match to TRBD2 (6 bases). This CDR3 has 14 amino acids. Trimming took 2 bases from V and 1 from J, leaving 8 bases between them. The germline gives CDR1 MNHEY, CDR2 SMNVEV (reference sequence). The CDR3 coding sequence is TGTGCCAGCAGTTTACGGGACTTCCAAGAGACCCAGTACTTC. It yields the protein CASSLRDFQETQYF.

The CDR3 DNA sequence: TGTGCCAGCAGTTACCAGGCCCCACCCGGGCGCTACACCTTC. Its translation is CASSYQAPPGRYTF. The chain combines TRBV6-5 with TRBJ1-2; D unresolved. The CDR3 runs 14 residues. Trimming pared 2 bases from V and 9 bases from J, leaving 16 bases between. Germline CDR1 reads MNHEY; CDR2 reads SVGAGI.

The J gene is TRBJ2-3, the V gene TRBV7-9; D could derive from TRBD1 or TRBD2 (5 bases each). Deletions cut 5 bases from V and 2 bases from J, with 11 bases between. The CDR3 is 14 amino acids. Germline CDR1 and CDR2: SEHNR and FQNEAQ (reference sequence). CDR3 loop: CASSLEGHTDTQYF. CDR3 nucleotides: TGTGCCAGCAGCCTAGAGGGGCACACAGATACGCAGTATTTT.

DNA for the CDR3: TGTGCCACCAGTGGGGTGGAGACAGGGGGCGAAAGAGATACGCAGTATTTT. Translating gives CATSGVETGGERDTQYF. The chain links TRBV24-1 to TRBJ2-3, with 10 bases fitting TRBD1. Per the germline V gene, CDR1 is KGHDR and CDR2 is SFDVKD. Trimming took 5 bases from V and 5 from J; bases not matched to a gene: 12. The CDR3 has 17 residues.

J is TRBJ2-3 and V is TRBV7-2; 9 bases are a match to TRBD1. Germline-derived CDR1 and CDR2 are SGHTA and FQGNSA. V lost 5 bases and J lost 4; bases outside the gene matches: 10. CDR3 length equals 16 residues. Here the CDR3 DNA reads TGTGCCAGCAGCGATCCGGGACAGGGATCGTCAGATACGCAGTATTTT. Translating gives CASSDPGQGSSDTQYF.

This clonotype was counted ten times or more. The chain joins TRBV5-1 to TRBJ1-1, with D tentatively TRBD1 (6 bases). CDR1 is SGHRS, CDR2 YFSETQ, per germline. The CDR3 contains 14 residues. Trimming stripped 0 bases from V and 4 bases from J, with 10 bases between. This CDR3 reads CASSLAGAVTEAFF. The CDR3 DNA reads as TGCGCCAGCAGCTTGGCAGGGGCGGTCACTGAAGCTTTCTTT.

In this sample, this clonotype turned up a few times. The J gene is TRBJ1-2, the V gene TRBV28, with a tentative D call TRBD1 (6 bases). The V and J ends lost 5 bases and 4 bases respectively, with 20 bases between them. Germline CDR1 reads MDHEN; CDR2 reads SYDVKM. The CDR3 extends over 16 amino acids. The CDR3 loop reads CASSPPGRGGLYGYTF. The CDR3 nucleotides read TGTGCCAGCAGTCCACCTGGTCGGGGGGGCCTCTATGGCTACACCTTC.

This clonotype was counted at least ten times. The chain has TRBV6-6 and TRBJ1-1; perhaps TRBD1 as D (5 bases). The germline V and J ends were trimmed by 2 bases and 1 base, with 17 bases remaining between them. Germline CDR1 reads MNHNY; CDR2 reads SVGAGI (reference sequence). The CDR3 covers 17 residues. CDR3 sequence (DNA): TGTGCCAGCAGTTACGGAAATCGGGGCAGGGAGAACACTGAAGCTTTCTTT. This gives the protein CASSYGNRGRENTEAFF.

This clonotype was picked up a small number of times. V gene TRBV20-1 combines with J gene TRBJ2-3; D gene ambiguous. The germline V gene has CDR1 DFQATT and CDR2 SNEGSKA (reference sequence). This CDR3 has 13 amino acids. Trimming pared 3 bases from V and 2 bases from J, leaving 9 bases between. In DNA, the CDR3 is TGCAGTGCTAGCCCACCTCTCACAGATACGCAGTATTTT. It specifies CSASPPLTDTQYF.

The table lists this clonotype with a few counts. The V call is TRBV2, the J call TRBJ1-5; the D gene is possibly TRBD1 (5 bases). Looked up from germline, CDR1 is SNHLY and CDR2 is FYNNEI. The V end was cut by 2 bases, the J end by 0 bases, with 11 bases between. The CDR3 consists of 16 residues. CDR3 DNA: TGTGCCAGCAGTGAACCACAGGATTATAGCAATCAGCCCCAGCATTTT. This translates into CASSEPQDYSNQPQHF.

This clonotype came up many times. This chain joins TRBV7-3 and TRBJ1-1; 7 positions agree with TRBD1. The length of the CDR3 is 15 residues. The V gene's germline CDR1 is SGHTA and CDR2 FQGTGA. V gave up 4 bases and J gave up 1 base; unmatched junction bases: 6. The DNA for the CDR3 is TGTGCCAGCAGCTCAACAGGGGTTCCGAACACTGAAGCTTTCTTT. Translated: CASSSTGVPNTEAFF.

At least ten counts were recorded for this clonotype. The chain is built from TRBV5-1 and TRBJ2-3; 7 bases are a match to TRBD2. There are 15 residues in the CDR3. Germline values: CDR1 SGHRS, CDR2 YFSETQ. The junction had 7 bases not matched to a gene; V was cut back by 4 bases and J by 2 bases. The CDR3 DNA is TGCGCCAGCAGCGACGACGGGGGGTCCACAGATACGCAGTATTTT. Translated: CASSDDGGSTDTQYF. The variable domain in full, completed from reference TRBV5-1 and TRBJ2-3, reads KAGVTQTPRYLIKTRGQQVTLSCSPISGHRSVSWYQQTPGQGLQFLFEYFSETQRNKGNFPGRFSGRQFSNSRSEMNVSTLELGDSALYLCASSDDGGSTDTQYFGPGTRLTVL.

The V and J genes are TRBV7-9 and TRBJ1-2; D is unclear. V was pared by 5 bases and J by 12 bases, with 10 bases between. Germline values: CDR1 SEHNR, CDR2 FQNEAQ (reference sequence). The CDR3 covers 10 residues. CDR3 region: CASSREFHTF. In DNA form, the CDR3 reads TGTGCCAGCAGCCGGGAGTTCCACACCTTC.

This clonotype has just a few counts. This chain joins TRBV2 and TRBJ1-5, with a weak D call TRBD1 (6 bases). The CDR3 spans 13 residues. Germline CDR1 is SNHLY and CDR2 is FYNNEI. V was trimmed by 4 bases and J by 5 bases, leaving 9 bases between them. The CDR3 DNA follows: TGTGCCAGCAGTGTCAACAGGGATCAGCCCCAGCATTTT. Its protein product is CASSVNRDQPQHF. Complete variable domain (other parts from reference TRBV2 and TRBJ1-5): EPEVTQTPSHQVTQMGQEVILRCVPISNHLYFYWYRQILGQKVEFLVSFYNNEISEKSEIFDDQFSVERPDGSNFTLKIRSTKLEDSAMYFCASSVNRDQPQHFGDGTRLSIL.